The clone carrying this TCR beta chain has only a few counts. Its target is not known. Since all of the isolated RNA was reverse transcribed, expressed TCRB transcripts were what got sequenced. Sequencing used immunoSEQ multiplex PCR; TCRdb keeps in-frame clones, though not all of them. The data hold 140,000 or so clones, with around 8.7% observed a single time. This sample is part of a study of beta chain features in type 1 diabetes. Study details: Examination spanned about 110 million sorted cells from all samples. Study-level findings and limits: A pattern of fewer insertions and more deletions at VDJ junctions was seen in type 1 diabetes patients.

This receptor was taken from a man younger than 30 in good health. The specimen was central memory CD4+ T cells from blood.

Here the CDR3 reads CASSPVGARDTQYF. The CDR3 DNA reads TGTGCCAGCAGCCCCGTAGGGGCGAGAGATACGCAGTATTTT. This chain connects TRBV7-2 to TRBJ2-3; weak D call: TRBD1 (5 bases). Looked up from germline, CDR1 is SGHTA and CDR2 is FQGNSA. Trimming removed 5 bases at V and 5 bases at J, with 14 bases between. CDR3 length: 14 amino acids.